These 6 T cell receptor beta chains came from one sample sequenced in a study of blood T cell repertoires in COVID-19 (dated by TCRdb to 2019 to 2021). Receptor amplification or capture employed the immunoSEQ multiplex PCR assay. Held by TCRdb, this immuneACCESS table contains in-frame sequences only and omits some clones. Under half of the omission traces to an unresolved V gene where checked; the cause of the rest is unknown. Present in this sample are around 200,000 clones, approximately 90% of which were seen just once. Around 6.5% of the sample is taken by the ten largest. The specimen sequenced was peripheral blood. The receptors here all came from a man at least 80 years old with acute or convalescent COVID-19.

This chain joins TRBV15 and TRBJ2-7; a possible D gene is TRBD1 (7 bases). V gave up 8 bases and J gave up 0 bases, with 17 bases separating them. This CDR3 has 15 amino acids. Germline V gene data show CDR1 as LNHNV and CDR2 as YYDKDF (reference sequence). This CDR3 is CATADPGGNSYEQYF. The CDR3, as DNA: TGTGCCACCGCCGACCCAGGGGGGAACTCCTACGAGCAGTACTTC.

The CDR3 nucleotides are TGTGCCAGCAGCCCACTGACACCTGAAGCTTTCTTT. Amino acid sequence: CASSPLTPEAFF. The chain links TRBV7-9 to TRBJ1-1; the D is unclear. CDR1 is SEHNR and CDR2 is FQNEAQ in the germline V gene (reference sequence). V shed 5 bases and J shed 6 bases, with 10 bases lying between them. The CDR3 runs to 12 residues.

This clone has a single count. The chain employs TRBV29-1 and TRBJ2-1; 11 bases are shared with TRBD2. J gave up 4 bases and V 6 bases, and 5 bases lay outside the gene matches. The CDR3 covers 14 residues. Germline values: CDR1 SQVTM, CDR2 ANQGSEA. CDR3 DNA: TGCAGCGTATCCGGGACTAGCGGTTACAATGAGCAGTTCTTC. It translates to CSVSGTSGYNEQFF.

This clone has a single count. The gene calls are TRBV18 and TRBJ2-7, with 7 positions matching TRBD2. CDR1 is KGHSH and CDR2 is LQKENI in the germline V gene. The CDR3 sequence is 14 residues long. Losses at the gene ends were 3 bases for V and 1 base for J; bases not matched to a gene: 3. CDR3 coding DNA: TGTGCCAGCTCACCCATGGGACTATCCTACGAGCAGTACTTC. This gives the protein CASSPMGLSYEQYF.

This rearrangement joins TRBV3-1 (or the pseudogene TRBV3-2) to TRBJ1-4, with TRBD1 matching over 9 bases. There are 14 residues in the CDR3. V shed 4 bases and J 5 bases; nucleotides not matched to a gene: 2. Germline values: CDR1 LGHDT, CDR2 YNNKEL (reference sequence). The DNA for the CDR3 is TGTGCCAGCAGCCGCGGACAGGGGAATGAAAAACTGTTTTTT. Amino acid sequence: CASSRGQGNEKLFF.

The CDR3 here is CASSFLGSGVSGETQYF. CDR3 in DNA: TGTGCCAGCAGCTTTCTCGGGTCGGGTGTCTCCGGGGAGACCCAGTACTTC. The rearrangement joins TRBV5-4 to TRBJ2-5; no clear D gene. V dropped 2 bases and J dropped 5 bases, with 22 bases sitting between them. CDR3 length: 17 amino acids. Germline V gene sequence: CDR1 SGHNT, CDR2 YYREEE (reference sequence).